This TCR beta chain was sequenced for a study of T cell responses to AZD1222 COVID-19 vaccine. The CDR3 consists of 12 residues. Germline lookup yields CDR1 SQVTM and CDR2 ANQGSEA. Deletions cut 8 bases from V and 6 bases from J, with 15 bases between. About this clone itself: Antigen specificity is unknown.

Study-wide findings and caveats: White British donors predominated, females outnumbered males, and clonal diversity was possibly underestimated. Targeting of unmutated variant regions was reportedly seen in nearly half of spike-specific TCRs.

Some clones are missing from TCRdb's copy, which holds only in-frame ones; the method was immunoSEQ multiplex PCR. The sample carries 120,000 or so clones, more than 85% recorded once. The receptor was derived from an adult who received the AZD1222 COVID-19 vaccine. This sequence joins TRBV29-1 and TRBJ2-3, with a weak D call TRBD2 (5 bases). Here the sequenced sample was peripheral blood, taken 28 days after the second AZD1222 dose. The CDR3 here is CSIRTRGDTQYF. Here the CDR3 DNA reads TGCAGCATAAGGACCCGCGGGGATACGCAGTATTTT.